This T cell receptor (beta chain) originates from a study of blood T cell repertoires in COVID-19. Study overall: T cells, B-cell-depleted T cells, or PBMCs supplied cDNA or gDNA.

Germline V gene lookup returns CDR1 SGHTA and CDR2 FQGNSA. Trimming took 0 bases from V and 4 from J, leaving 7 bases between them. The length of the CDR3 is 15 residues. Profiled with immunoSEQ multiplex PCR; TCRdb holds only in-frame clones, not every one. The table shows roughly 200,000 clones, with around 92% occurring only once. This receptor was identified in a woman in her 30s with acute COVID-19. The sequencing input was PBMCs or T cells enriched from blood (not recorded which). This rearrangement joins TRBV7-2 to TRBJ1-6; TRBD1 might be the D (5 bases). In DNA form, the CDR3 reads TGTGCCAGCAGCTTAGCTAAGGGGTATAATTCACCCCTCCACTTT. It specifies CASSLAKGYNSPLHF.